This T cell receptor (beta chain) was documented in a study of response to subunit inactivated influenza vaccine (dated by TCRdb to 2016 to 2019). With respect to the entire study: To follow how T cells responded to a trivalent subunit inactivated influenza vaccine, the researchers relied on deep quantitative profiling of the T cell receptor repertoire.

CDR1 GTSNPN and CDR2 SVGIG were looked up in the germline V gene (reference sequence). Measured from the cysteine to the phenylalanine, the CDR3 is 13 residues long. The sequence is cut down to CDR3 DNA, 39 bases in frame from base 1. Relative to germline, V is missing 2 bases and J is missing 4 bases, with 2 bases of the junction outside any gene match. Study-wide findings and limitations: It was suggested by the authors that each seasonal influenza vaccination may recruit only a limited number of new T cells.

This clonotype was observed a few times. Its target antigen remains unknown. Base qualities are not recorded, but no much larger clone differs from it by a single base. The library came from RT-PCR. Sequencer: Illumina HiSeq 2500. TCRdb reran the public reads through fastp at Q25 and MiXCR, keeping productive beta chains. Every CDR3 protein is listed once, alongside the most common genes and DNA of its rows. The sample table holds around 190,000 distinct CDR3 sequences, of which approximately 15% were seen once. Jointly, the top ten make up about a quarter of the sample. The receptor was derived from a man aged 50-60 years who received an inactivated influenza vaccine. Donor details come from another sample of the same person, matched by shared clones. Sequencing was performed on CD8+ T cells sorted from PBMCs, taken 5 days after vaccination. This sequence uses TRBV30 and TRBJ2-1; TRBD2 aligns with 7 central bases. The nucleotides read TGTGCCTGGAGTAGCGGGGTTTACAATGAGCAGTTCTTC. Its translation is CAWSSGVYNEQFF.